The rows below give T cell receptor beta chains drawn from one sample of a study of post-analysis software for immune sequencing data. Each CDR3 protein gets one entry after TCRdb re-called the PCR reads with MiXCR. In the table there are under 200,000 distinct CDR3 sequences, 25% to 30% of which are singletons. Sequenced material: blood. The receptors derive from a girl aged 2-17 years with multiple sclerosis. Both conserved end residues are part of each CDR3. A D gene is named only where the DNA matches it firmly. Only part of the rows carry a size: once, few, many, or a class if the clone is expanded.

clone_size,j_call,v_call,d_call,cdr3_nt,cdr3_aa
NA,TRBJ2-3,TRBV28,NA,TGTGCCAGCAGTTCCCCCGAGGGGACAGATACGCAGTATTTT,CASSSPEGTDTQYF
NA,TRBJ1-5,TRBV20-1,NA,TGCAGTGCTCCGGGCAGGGGCAAATGGCCCCAGCATTTT,CSAPGRGKWPQHF
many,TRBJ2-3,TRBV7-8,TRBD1,TGTGCCAGCAGCTTCTACGGACAGGGTCGGGATACGCAGTATTTT,CASSFYGQGRDTQYF
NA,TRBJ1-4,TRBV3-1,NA,TGTGCCAGCAGCCAGCGAGCAACTAATGAAAAACTGTTTTTT,CASSQRATNEKLFF
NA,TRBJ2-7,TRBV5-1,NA,TGCGCCAGCAGACAGGGAGGCTACGAGCAGTACTTC,CASRQGGYEQYF
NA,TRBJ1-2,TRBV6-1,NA,TGTGCCAGCAGTGAAGGGTTAGACAACTATGGCTACACCTTC,CASSEGLDNYGYTF
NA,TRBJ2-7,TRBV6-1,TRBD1,TGTGCCAGCATTCTAGGGGGCAGGGGCAAGGACGAGCAGTACTTC,CASILGGRGKDEQYF
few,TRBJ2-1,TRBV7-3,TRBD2,TGTGCCAGCAGGGTAGCGGGGGGGGCGGGAAATGAGCAGTTCTTC,CASRVAGGAGNEQFF
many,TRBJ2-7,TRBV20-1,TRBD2,TGCAGTGCTAGGGCCGGGACTAGCGGGGAGCAGTACTTC,CSARAGTSGEQYF
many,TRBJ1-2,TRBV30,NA,TGTGCCTGGAGGGTCCGGGGGGTAATCTATGGCTACACCTTC,CAWRVRGVIYGYTF
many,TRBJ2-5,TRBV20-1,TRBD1,TGCAGTGCTAGAGTCCTCGGACAGGGAGAGACCCAGTACTTC,CSARVLGQGETQYF
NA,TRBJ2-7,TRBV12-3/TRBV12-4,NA,TGTGCCAGCAGTCCTTTGGGAAGGTCCCACGAGCAGTACTTC,CASSPLGRSHEQYF
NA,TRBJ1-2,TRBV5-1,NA,TGCGCCAGCACCATTACAGTGGGGGTCCCTCATGGCTACACCTTC,CASTITVGVPHGYTF
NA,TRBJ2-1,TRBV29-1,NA,TGCAGCGTTGTCCGGCTTTCAAGCTCCTACAATGAGCAGTTCTTC,CSVVRLSSSYNEQFF
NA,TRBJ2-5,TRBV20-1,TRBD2,TGCAGTGCTAGAGCCATTCTAGCGGGCGTGACAAAAGAGACCCAGTACTTC,CSARAILAGVTKETQYF
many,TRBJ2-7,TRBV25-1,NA,TGTGCCAGCAGTAGCGTTGGGGGGCACTACGAGCAGTACTTC,CASSSVGGHYEQYF
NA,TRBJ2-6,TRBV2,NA,TGTGCCAGCAGCTCAGAACAAACCGGGGCCAACGTCCTGACTTTC,CASSSEQTGANVLTF
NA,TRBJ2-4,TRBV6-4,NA,TGTGCTAGCAGTTGGCAGGCTGTTGGCAAAAACATTCAGTACTTC,CASSWQAVGKNIQYF
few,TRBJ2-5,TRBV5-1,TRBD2,TGCGCCAGCAGCTTGGGGCCTAGCGGGAACAATGAGCAGTACTTC,CASSLGPSGNNEQYF
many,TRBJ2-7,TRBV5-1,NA,TGCGCCAGCAGCTTCTCCCAGGGCACCTACGAGCAGTACTTC,CASSFSQGTYEQYF
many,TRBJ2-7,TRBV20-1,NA,TGCAGTGCTAGGTCGACAGGATGGGTAAGGGAGCAGTACTTC,CSARSTGWVREQYF
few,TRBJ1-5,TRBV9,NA,TGTGCCAGCAGCGTAGCTGCTGTGGCGGAAGGGCATCAGCCCCAGCATTTT,CASSVAAVAEGHQPQHF
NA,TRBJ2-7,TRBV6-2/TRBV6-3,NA,TGTGCCAGCAGTTGGTCAAACGAGCAGTACTTC,CASSWSNEQYF
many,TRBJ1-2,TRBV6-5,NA,TGTGCCAGCCGTGACAACAGGGAGGGGGATGGCTACACCTTC,CASRDNREGDGYTF
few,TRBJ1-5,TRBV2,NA,TGTGCCAGCAGTGACGCGGGTTATCAGCCCCAGCATTTT,CASSDAGYQPQHF
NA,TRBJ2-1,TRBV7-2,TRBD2,TGTGCCAGCAGTCCCACTAGCGGGAGACTGTTCTTC,CASSPTSGRLFF
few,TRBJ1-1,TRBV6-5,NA,TGTGCCAGCAGTTACAATTCGGGGGGTGAGGCTTTCTTT,CASSYNSGGEAFF
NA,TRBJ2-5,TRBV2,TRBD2,TGTGCCAGCGCTGGACTAGTGGGAGGGCCGGCCCAAGAGACCCAGTACTTC,CASAGLVGGPAQETQYF
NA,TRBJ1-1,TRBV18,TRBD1,TGTGCCAGCTCACGGGACAGCCGCAACACTGAAGCTTTCTTT,CASSRDSRNTEAFF
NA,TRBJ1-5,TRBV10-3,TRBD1,TGTGCCATCAGTTCCGGGACAGATCAGCCCCAGCATTTT,CAISSGTDQPQHF
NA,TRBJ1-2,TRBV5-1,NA,TGCGCCAGCAGCTTGGAACCGGGGGGCAGGTTGTATGGCTACACCTTC,CASSLEPGGRLYGYTF
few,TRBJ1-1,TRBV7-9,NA,TGTGCCAGCAGCCCCCCTCAGGGAAACACTGAAGCTTTCTTT,CASSPPQGNTEAFF
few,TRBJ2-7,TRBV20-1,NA,TGCAGTGCTAGACTAGGGGGTCCTTACGAGCAGTACTTC,CSARLGGPYEQYF
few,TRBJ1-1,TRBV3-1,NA,TGTGCCAGCAGCCAATTTGACAGGAACACTGAAGCTTTCTTT,CASSQFDRNTEAFF
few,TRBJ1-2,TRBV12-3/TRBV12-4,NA,TGTGCCAGCGGTCAAGGGGAGGGTCACAAGGAAAATGGCTACACCTTC,CASGQGEGHKENGYTF
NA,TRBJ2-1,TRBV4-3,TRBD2,TGCGCCAGCAGCCAAGATGCCAGCGCGGGAGCCTACAATGAGCAGTTCTTC,CASSQDASAGAYNEQFF
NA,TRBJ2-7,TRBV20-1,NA,TGCAGTGCCCTACCGACCAGGACCGAGTCTTTGGGCGAGCAGTACTTC,CSALPTRTESLGEQYF
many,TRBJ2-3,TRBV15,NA,TGTGCCACCAGCAGAGATTTAGGACCCATGGATACGCAGTATTTT,CATSRDLGPMDTQYF
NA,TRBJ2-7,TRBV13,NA,TGTGCCAGCAGCTTAGGGACTGAAGCCTACGAGCAGTACTTC,CASSLGTEAYEQYF
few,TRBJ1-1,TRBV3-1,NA,TGTGCCAGCAGCCAGGGAGGGTATGGAACTGAAGCTTTCTTT,CASSQGGYGTEAFF
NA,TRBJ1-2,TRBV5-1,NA,TGCGCCAGCAGCCCTGAGGGGCCCCCCGGCTATGGCTACACCTTC,CASSPEGPPGYGYTF
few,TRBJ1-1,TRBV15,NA,TGTGCCACCAGCAGGGAGGGGAACACTGAAGCTTTCTTT,CATSREGNTEAFF
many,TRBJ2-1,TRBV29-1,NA,TGCAGCGCACACCGGGGGATCAATGAGCAGTTCTTC,CSAHRGINEQFF
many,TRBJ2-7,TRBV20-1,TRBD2,TGCAGTGCTACCAAGCGGGAGGGCCGGGTAGCCTACGAGCAGTACTTC,CSATKREGRVAYEQYF
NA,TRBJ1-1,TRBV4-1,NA,TGCGCCAGCAGCCAAGTGGGGTTTATGGCTGAAGCTTTCTTT,CASSQVGFMAEAFF
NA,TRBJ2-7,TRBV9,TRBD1,TGTGCCAGCAGCGCACACGACAGGGGCAGCTACGAGCAGTACTTC,CASSAHDRGSYEQYF
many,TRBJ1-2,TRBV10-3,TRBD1,TGTGCCATCAGTGACTCTGGGACAGGGGAGGACTATGGCTACACCTTC,CAISDSGTGEDYGYTF
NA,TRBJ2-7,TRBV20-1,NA,TGCAGTGCCCTAGCGAAGGGAACCTACGAGCAGTACTTC,CSALAKGTYEQYF
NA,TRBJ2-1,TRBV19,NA,TGTGCCAGTAGTATAGGGAGAGCCTCGGGCGATGAGCAGTTCTTC,CASSIGRASGDEQFF
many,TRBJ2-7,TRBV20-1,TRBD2,TGCAGTGCTAGAGTCGGTAGACTAGCGGACCGCTCCTACGAGCAGTACTTC,CSARVGRLADRSYEQYF
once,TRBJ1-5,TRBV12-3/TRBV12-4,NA,TGTGCCAGCAGTCGAGGGAGTAGCAATCAGCCCCAGCATTTT,CASSRGSSNQPQHF
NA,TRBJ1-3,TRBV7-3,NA,TGTGCCAGCAGTCCGGGGGGGTCTGGAAACACCATATATTTT,CASSPGGSGNTIYF
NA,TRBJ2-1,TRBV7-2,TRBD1,TGTGCCAGCAGCTTAGGAGGACAGGGGGCCTATGAGCAGTTCTTC,CASSLGGQGAYEQFF